The TCR beta chain under discussion was sequenced for a study of T cell clones after liver transplantation. The wider study: Samples came from ITN030ST, which attempted immunosuppression withdrawal within 2 years of liver transplantation.

Sorting of unstimulated PBMCs yielded separate CD3+CD4+ and CD3+CD8+ fractions. The protocol was immunoSEQ multiplex PCR, while the TCRdb copy is restricted to in-frame clones and leaves out a portion. The sample has roughly 57,000 clones, 71% seen once. For this clone: Its matching antigen is unknown.

Whole-study findings and limits: Post-transplant, graft-donor-reactive CD4 TCRbeta sequences in blood dropped significantly in most of the 8 subjects. A larger donor-reactive than third-party decline suggested partial antigen-specific deletion.

Germline V gives CDR1 GTSNPN, CDR2 SVGIG (reference sequence). CDR3 length: 14 amino acids. Deletions cut 3 bases from V and 1 base from J, with 12 bases between. J is TRBJ1-1 and V is TRBV30; D gene uncertain. The specimen comprised CD4+ T cells from blood, sampled before liver transplant. The sequence came from a human donor who received a liver transplant. This chain's CDR3 is CAWRRTTWNTEAFF. In DNA, the CDR3 is TGTGCCTGGAGAAGGACTACCTGGAACACTGAAGCTTTCTTT.